This TCR beta chain was observed in a study of cytomegalovirus exposure and HLA in healthy donors. The study, taken as a whole, reports: Certain indistinguishable V segments, among them TRBV6-2 and TRBV6-3, were excluded. An apparent linkage of common viral pathogens to several of the most significant clusters emerged in a later analysis. Later analysis suggested most CMV-associated TCR beta chains were HLA-restricted.

Donors showed nominal health when sampled, although they likely had unrecorded immune exposures. This PCR relied on a set of 60 Vbeta primers and 13 Jbeta primers. Sequencing used immunoSEQ multiplex PCR; TCRdb keeps in-frame clones, though not all of them. The sample contains approximately 150,000 clones, around 75% of which appear only once. The V and J ends lost 1 base and 4 bases respectively, with 11 bases between them. The CDR3 extends over 15 amino acids. Germline V gene lookup returns CDR1 MDHEN and CDR2 SYDVKM. This clone was counted a few times. Its antigen is undetermined. The clonotype was recovered from a woman in her 40s in good health and CMV-seronegative. This chain uses TRBV28 with TRBJ1-5, with unresolved D. The source material was PBMCs. The CDR3 DNA sequence: TGTGCCAGCAGTTTATCCCTCGGCGGGAATCAGCCCCAGCATTTT. It specifies CASSLSLGGNQPQHF.